This T cell receptor (beta chain) was profiled in a study of T-cell reconstitution after alpha-beta-depleted transplantation in children. There are 14 residues in the CDR3. Per the germline V gene, CDR1 is SQVTM and CDR2 is ANQGSEA. Losses at the gene ends were 4 bases for V and 4 bases for J; bases not matched to a gene: 8. As it was prepared, the TCRbeta library received unique molecular identifiers. One entry per CDR3 protein, called by TCRdb with MiXCR from the PCR reads. The sample includes roughly 340,000 distinct CDR3 sequences, 15% to 20% of them seen just once. This clonotype was recorded at least ten times.

The chain combines TRBV29-1 with TRBJ2-3, with TRBD2 matching 7 bases. The sequence was collected from a male patient aged 2 to 10 who had a stem cell transplant for acute lymphoblastic leukemia, so the T cells may come from the graft donor. Specimen: PBMCs, mostly from graft donor cells, collected 360 days after TCRalphabeta/CD19-depleted stem cell transplant. Here the CDR3 reads CSVVPAGVADTQYF. CDR3 DNA: TGCAGCGTTGTCCCGGCGGGAGTGGCAGATACGCAGTATTTT.